These T cell receptor beta chains were read from a single sample in a study of shared clonotypes between healthy human individuals. Here immunoSEQ multiplex PCR was the method, and the copy in TCRdb shows in-frame clones only, minus some. This sample has millions of clones; over 90% occur once, and the top ten carry 0.35% to 0.45%. The sequenced material came from naive CD4+ T cells from PBMCs. These TCRs come from a man between 18 and 29 years old in good health. Some clones in this sample may be carry-over from other donors' samples. The CDR3 runs from the conserved cysteine through the conserved F or W. The D gene is left open where the match is weak. Size values are once, few and many counts, or a class for expanded clones, and some rows have none.

v_call: TRBV6-1
j_call: TRBJ2-7
clone_size: NA
d_call: TRBD2
cdr3_nt: TGTGCCAGCATAACCGGACTAGCGGGAGCCTACGAGCAGTACTTC
cdr3_aa: CASITGLAGAYEQYF

v_call: TRBV5-1
j_call: TRBJ2-1
clone_size: NA
d_call: TRBD1
cdr3_nt: TGCGCCAGCAGCTTGGCAGGGGGTAGGTCCTACAATGAGCAGTTCTTC
cdr3_aa: CASSLAGGRSYNEQFF

v_call: TRBV11-2
j_call: TRBJ1-5
clone_size: NA
d_call: NA
cdr3_nt: TGTGCCAGCAGCTTAGTTGGAGGACAGCCCCAGCATTTT
cdr3_aa: CASSLVGGQPQHF

v_call: TRBV11-2
j_call: TRBJ2-1
clone_size: NA
d_call: TRBD2
cdr3_nt: TGTGCCAGCAGCTCCAGACTAGCGGGCTCCTACAATGAGCAGTTCTTC
cdr3_aa: CASSSRLAGSYNEQFF

v_call: TRBV10-3
j_call: TRBJ1-5
clone_size: NA
d_call: NA
cdr3_nt: TGTGCCATCAGTGATAGTGAATCCTGGCCCCAGCATTTT
cdr3_aa: CAISDSESWPQHF

v_call: TRBV5-4
j_call: TRBJ2-2
clone_size: NA
d_call: NA
cdr3_nt: TGTGCCAGCAGCTTACGGACAGCCAAAATATTCGGGGAGCTGTTTTTT
cdr3_aa: CASSLRTAKIFGELFF

v_call: TRBV6-1
j_call: TRBJ2-7
clone_size: NA
d_call: NA
cdr3_nt: TGTGCCAGCAGCGCTAACGTGGGGGCCTACGAGCAGTACTTC
cdr3_aa: CASSANVGAYEQYF

v_call: TRBV10-3
j_call: TRBJ1-5
clone_size: few
d_call: NA
cdr3_nt: TGTGCCATCAGTGACAGGGTGAAGCCCCAGCATTTT
cdr3_aa: CAISDRVKPQHF

v_call: TRBV27
j_call: TRBJ1-2
clone_size: NA
d_call: NA
cdr3_nt: TGTGCCAGCAGTTTCCGTTGGGGGAACTATGGCTACACCTTC
cdr3_aa: CASSFRWGNYGYTF

v_call: TRBV18
j_call: TRBJ2-5
clone_size: NA
d_call: NA
cdr3_nt: TGTGCCAGCTCACCAGTAGGGCGGGAGACCCAGTACTTC
cdr3_aa: CASSPVGRETQYF

v_call: TRBV30
j_call: TRBJ1-2
clone_size: once
d_call: NA
cdr3_nt: TGTGCCTGGAGTGTAAGGACCCAAGGGCGGGGCTACACCTTC
cdr3_aa: CAWSVRTQGRGYTF

v_call: TRBV28
j_call: TRBJ2-1
clone_size: NA
d_call: TRBD2
cdr3_nt: TGTGCCAGCAGTTTAAGGACTAGCGGGAGGAGGCAGTTCTTC
cdr3_aa: CASSLRTSGRRQFF

v_call: TRBV5-1
j_call: TRBJ2-1
clone_size: NA
d_call: NA
cdr3_nt: TGCGCCAGCAACACCGGGGGTTACAATGAGCAGTTCTTC
cdr3_aa: CASNTGGYNEQFF

v_call: TRBV5-1
j_call: TRBJ2-7
clone_size: NA
d_call: NA
cdr3_nt: TGCGCCAGCAGCTTGGGGAACAGCTACGAGCAGTACTTC
cdr3_aa: CASSLGNSYEQYF

v_call: TRBV27
j_call: TRBJ1-2
clone_size: NA
d_call: NA
cdr3_nt: TGTGCCAGCAGTTTAGACCAGGGGTATGGCTACACCTTC
cdr3_aa: CASSLDQGYGYTF

v_call: TRBV30
j_call: TRBJ1-1
clone_size: NA
d_call: NA
cdr3_nt: TGTGCCTGGAGTGTAGGGGGGCCAGAAGCTTTCTTT
cdr3_aa: CAWSVGGPEAFF

v_call: TRBV28
j_call: TRBJ2-1
clone_size: NA
d_call: NA
cdr3_nt: TGTGCCAGCAGCCCCCGGGGGTCTAGCTCCTACAATGAGCAGTTCTTC
cdr3_aa: CASSPRGSSSYNEQFF

v_call: TRBV9
j_call: TRBJ1-2
clone_size: once
d_call: TRBD1
cdr3_nt: TGTGCCAGCAGCGTAGGGACAGGGATCTATGGCTACACCTTC
cdr3_aa: CASSVGTGIYGYTF

v_call: TRBV5-1
j_call: TRBJ1-2
clone_size: NA
d_call: NA
cdr3_nt: TGCGCCAGCAGCTTGGGCGGAATGGGCTATGGCTACACCTTC
cdr3_aa: CASSLGGMGYGYTF

v_call: TRBV5-1
j_call: TRBJ1-3
clone_size: NA
d_call: NA
cdr3_nt: TGCGCCAGCAGCTTGGTTCCGGGGGTCTCTGGAAACACCATATATTTT
cdr3_aa: CASSLVPGVSGNTIYF

v_call: TRBV4-1
j_call: TRBJ2-5
clone_size: NA
d_call: NA
cdr3_nt: TGCGCCAGCAGCCAAGGATTAGGGGTCGAGACCCAGTACTTC
cdr3_aa: CASSQGLGVETQYF

v_call: TRBV6-6
j_call: TRBJ1-1
clone_size: NA
d_call: TRBD1
cdr3_nt: TGTGCCAGCACCTACAGGGGCGGGACAGGGCCTGAAGCTTTCTTT
cdr3_aa: CASTYRGGTGPEAFF

v_call: TRBV6-1
j_call: TRBJ1-5
clone_size: NA
d_call: NA
cdr3_nt: TGTGCCAGCAACATACAGGGTCATCAGCCCCAGCATTTT
cdr3_aa: CASNIQGHQPQHF

v_call: TRBV2
j_call: TRBJ1-5
clone_size: NA
d_call: NA
cdr3_nt: TGTGCCAGCAGCCGCAGTTATAGCAATCAGCCCCAGCATTTT
cdr3_aa: CASSRSYSNQPQHF

v_call: TRBV27
j_call: TRBJ2-7
clone_size: NA
d_call: NA
cdr3_nt: TGTGCCAGCAGCCCTGGAGGTCGGAGGTCCTACGAGCAGTACTTC
cdr3_aa: CASSPGGRRSYEQYF

v_call: TRBV28
j_call: TRBJ1-2
clone_size: NA
d_call: NA
cdr3_nt: TGTGCCAGCAGCGGTGTTTTGTCCTATGGCTACACCTTC
cdr3_aa: CASSGVLSYGYTF

v_call: TRBV28
j_call: TRBJ2-5
clone_size: NA
d_call: NA
cdr3_nt: TGTGCCAGCAGTTTAGCCTCTGGACTCCAAGAGACCCAGTACTTC
cdr3_aa: CASSLASGLQETQYF

v_call: TRBV5-1
j_call: TRBJ2-3
clone_size: NA
d_call: TRBD2
cdr3_nt: TGCGCCAGCAGCCTTTCTCTAGCGGGAGGAGCAGATACGCAGTATTTT
cdr3_aa: CASSLSLAGGADTQYF

v_call: TRBV6-5
j_call: TRBJ1-2
clone_size: NA
d_call: NA
cdr3_nt: TGTGCCAGCAGTTTGGGCAACTATGGCTACACCTTC
cdr3_aa: CASSLGNYGYTF

v_call: TRBV2
j_call: TRBJ2-7
clone_size: NA
d_call: NA
cdr3_nt: TGTGCCAGCAGTAACCCGTCCGGGCCGACCTACGAGCAGTACTTC
cdr3_aa: CASSNPSGPTYEQYF

v_call: TRBV28
j_call: TRBJ2-1
clone_size: NA
d_call: TRBD2
cdr3_nt: TGTGCCAGCAGTTTCCAGCGGGGCTCCTACAATGAGCAGTTCTTC
cdr3_aa: CASSFQRGSYNEQFF

v_call: TRBV4-2
j_call: TRBJ2-1
clone_size: NA
d_call: TRBD2
cdr3_nt: TGTGCCAGCAGCCAAGAACTAGCGGCCTACAATGAGCAGTTCTTC
cdr3_aa: CASSQELAAYNEQFF

v_call: TRBV27
j_call: TRBJ1-5
clone_size: NA
d_call: TRBD1
cdr3_nt: TGTGCCAGCAGTTACACCGGGACAGGGAGTCAGCCCCAGCATTTT
cdr3_aa: CASSYTGTGSQPQHF

v_call: TRBV7-7
j_call: TRBJ1-3
clone_size: few
d_call: NA
cdr3_nt: TGTGCCAGCAGCTTAGGGGCTGGAAACACCATATATTTT
cdr3_aa: CASSLGAGNTIYF

v_call: TRBV28
j_call: TRBJ2-3
clone_size: once
d_call: NA
cdr3_nt: TGTGCCAGCAGCTTAGCGGTTAGCACAGATACGCAGTATTTT
cdr3_aa: CASSLAVSTDTQYF

v_call: TRBV21-1
j_call: TRBJ2-1
clone_size: NA
d_call: NA
cdr3_nt: TGTGCCAGCAGCAGGGACCGGGGGGCCCGCTACAATGAGCAGTTCTTC
cdr3_aa: CASSRDRGARYNEQFF

v_call: TRBV28
j_call: TRBJ2-7
clone_size: NA
d_call: NA
cdr3_nt: TGTGCCAGCAGGGCGACCGGGAGCTCCTACGAGCAGTACTTC
cdr3_aa: CASRATGSSYEQYF

v_call: TRBV7-3
j_call: TRBJ1-1
clone_size: NA
d_call: NA
cdr3_nt: TGTGCCAGCAGTCCGGGGCTCAACACTGAAGCTTTCTTT
cdr3_aa: CASSPGLNTEAFF

v_call: TRBV5-1
j_call: TRBJ1-1
clone_size: once
d_call: NA
cdr3_nt: TGCGCCAGCAGCTGGGGACTGCTTAAGAACACTGAAGCTTTCTTT
cdr3_aa: CASSWGLLKNTEAFF

v_call: TRBV28
j_call: TRBJ1-3
clone_size: once
d_call: NA
cdr3_nt: TGTGCCAGCAGGCGAAGCGGGGGAAACACCATATATTTT
cdr3_aa: CASRRSGGNTIYF

v_call: TRBV7-9
j_call: TRBJ1-4
clone_size: NA
d_call: TRBD1
cdr3_nt: TGTGCCAGCAGCTCCCCGACAGGGGTGTTTTTT
cdr3_aa: CASSSPTGVFF

v_call: TRBV10-3
j_call: TRBJ1-4
clone_size: NA
d_call: NA
cdr3_nt: TGTGCCATCGCCCCCCGTACAGGTGCAACTAATGAAAAACTGTTTTTT
cdr3_aa: CAIAPRTGATNEKLFF

v_call: TRBV7-2
j_call: TRBJ2-7
clone_size: NA
d_call: NA
cdr3_nt: TGTGCCAGCAGCGTAACCTGGCAGGGCTACGAGCAGTACTTC
cdr3_aa: CASSVTWQGYEQYF

v_call: TRBV2
j_call: TRBJ1-5
clone_size: few
d_call: NA
cdr3_nt: TGTGCCAGTAGGGGAGATAGCAATCAGCCCCAGCATTTT
cdr3_aa: CASRGDSNQPQHF

v_call: TRBV28
j_call: TRBJ1-4
clone_size: NA
d_call: NA
cdr3_nt: TGTGCCAGCAGAACAGGTTATAATGAAAAACTGTTTTTT
cdr3_aa: CASRTGYNEKLFF

v_call: TRBV2
j_call: TRBJ2-1
clone_size: NA
d_call: TRBD2
cdr3_nt: TGTGCCAGCACTAGCGGGATTGGAAATGAGCAGTTCTTC
cdr3_aa: CASTSGIGNEQFF

v_call: TRBV11-3
j_call: TRBJ2-1
clone_size: NA
d_call: NA
cdr3_nt: TGTGCCAGCAGCTCCCCAGGGATCTACAATGAGCAGTTCTTC
cdr3_aa: CASSSPGIYNEQFF

v_call: TRBV2
j_call: TRBJ1-4
clone_size: NA
d_call: NA
cdr3_nt: TGTGCCAGCAGTCTATCGGGGGCAAAACTGTTTTTT
cdr3_aa: CASSLSGAKLFF

v_call: TRBV11-2
j_call: TRBJ2-7
clone_size: NA
d_call: TRBD2
cdr3_nt: TGTGCCAGCAGCCTTCAGGGGACTAGCGGTATCTACGAGCAGTACTTC
cdr3_aa: CASSLQGTSGIYEQYF

v_call: TRBV12-5
j_call: TRBJ1-4
clone_size: once
d_call: TRBD1
cdr3_nt: TGTGCTATAAACAGGGGCGAAAAACTGTTTTTT
cdr3_aa: CAINRGEKLFF

v_call: TRBV13
j_call: TRBJ1-1
clone_size: few
d_call: NA
cdr3_nt: TGTGCCAGCAGCGGGGATCCGGGAGGGACTGAAGCTTTCTTT
cdr3_aa: CASSGDPGGTEAFF

v_call: TRBV7-9
j_call: TRBJ2-1
clone_size: NA
d_call: TRBD2
cdr3_nt: TGTGCCAGCAGCGCCTTACCGGGACTAGCGGGAGTGACGTCCAATGAGCAGTTCTTC
cdr3_aa: CASSALPGLAGVTSNEQFF

v_call: TRBV5-1
j_call: TRBJ1-2
clone_size: NA
d_call: NA
cdr3_nt: TGCGCCAGCAGCTTTGGTCAGAACTATGGCTACACCTTC
cdr3_aa: CASSFGQNYGYTF

v_call: TRBV27
j_call: TRBJ2-5
clone_size: once
d_call: TRBD1
cdr3_nt: TGTGCCAGCAGTTTATCCCAGGGGGTAAAAGAGACCCAGTACTTC
cdr3_aa: CASSLSQGVKETQYF

v_call: TRBV10-3
j_call: TRBJ2-5
clone_size: NA
d_call: TRBD1
cdr3_nt: TGTGCCATCAGATTGGACAGGGCAGGCGAGACCCAGTACTTC
cdr3_aa: CAIRLDRAGETQYF

v_call: TRBV25-1
j_call: TRBJ2-3
clone_size: once
d_call: NA
cdr3_nt: TGTGCCAGCACAGCCCCGGGGGCATTAGGAGATACGCAGTATTTT
cdr3_aa: CASTAPGALGDTQYF